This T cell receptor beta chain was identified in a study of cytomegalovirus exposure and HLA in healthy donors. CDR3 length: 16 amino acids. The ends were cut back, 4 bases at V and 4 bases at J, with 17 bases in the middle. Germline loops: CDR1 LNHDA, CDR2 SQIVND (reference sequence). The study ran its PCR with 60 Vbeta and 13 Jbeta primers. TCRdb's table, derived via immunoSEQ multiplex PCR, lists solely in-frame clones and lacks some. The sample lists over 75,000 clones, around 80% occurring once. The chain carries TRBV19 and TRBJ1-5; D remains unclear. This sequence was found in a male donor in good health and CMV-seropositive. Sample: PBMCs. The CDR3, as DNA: TGTGCCAGTAGTACTGTAGAAAGTCTAATGAATCAGCCCCAGCATTTT. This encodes CASSTVESLMNQPQHF.